One and the same sample provided the 21 T cell receptor beta chains below, sequenced in a study of cytotoxic CD8 clonotypes in ibrutinib-treated CLL. Some clones are missing from TCRdb's copy, which holds only in-frame ones; the method was immunoSEQ multiplex PCR. The table has some 130,000 clones, around 84% seen once. The sequences come from PBMCs, collected after 24 months of ibrutinib treatment. The source of these receptors is a human donor with chronic lymphocytic leukemia.

The chain employs TRBV6-4 and TRBJ2-7, with TRBD1 matching over 7 bases. The trim removed 0 bases at V and 5 bases at J, leaving 4 bases unmatched. Germline V gene sequence: CDR1 MRHNA, CDR2 SNTAGT. This CDR3 has 14 residues. The CDR3 spells CASSDSTGLDEQYF. CDR3 DNA sequence: TGTGCCAGCAGTGACTCGACAGGGTTGGACGAGCAGTACTTC.

This clone was found once. The rearrangement links TRBV5-4 to TRBJ2-3, with a weak D call TRBD1 (6 bases). With 0 bases removed from V and 4 bases from J, the gap between germline ends came to 18 bases. Looked up from germline, CDR1 is SGHNT and CDR2 is YYREEE (reference sequence). There are 17 residues in the CDR3. CDR3 sequence (DNA): TGTGCCAGCAGCTTGGGCCCTACAGGGTTGGGGCCAGATACGCAGTATTTT. Protein product: CASSLGPTGLGPDTQYF.

J is TRBJ2-7 and V is TRBV19; 7 bases line up with TRBD2. V lost 4 bases and J lost 0; bases outside the gene matches: 3. CDR1 LNHDA and CDR2 SQIVND come from the germline V gene (reference sequence). The length of the CDR3 is 14 residues. DNA of the CDR3: TGTGCCAGTAGTAAGCGGGGTTTCTCCTACGAGCAGTACTTC. Translating gives CASSKRGFSYEQYF.

The genes are TRBV7-8 and TRBJ2-6; D assignment may be TRBD1 or TRBD2 (5 bases each). The germline V and J ends were trimmed by 5 bases and 2 bases, with 25 bases remaining between them. Germline CDR1 reads SGHVS; CDR2 reads FQNEAQ. The CDR3 is 20 residues long. CDR3 loop: CASSEGSSYRLGAGANVLTF. The CDR3 DNA follows: TGTGCCAGCAGCGAGGGGAGTTCCTACCGTTTAGGTGCTGGGGCCAACGTCCTGACTTTC.

CDR3 residues: CASSTGAQNTGELFF. CDR3 DNA: TGTGCCAGTAGTACGGGGGCCCAGAACACCGGGGAGCTGTTTTTT. V gene TRBV19 combines with J gene TRBJ2-2; D could derive from TRBD1 or TRBD2 (6 bases each). V gave up 4 bases and J gave up 1 base, with 10 bases separating them. Per germline, CDR1 LNHDA and CDR2 SQIVND (reference sequence). This CDR3 is built from 15 residues.

A single count supports this clone. This chain uses TRBV19 with TRBJ1-2; no clear D. V lost 2 bases and J lost 6, with 22 bases in between. CDR1 LNHDA and CDR2 SQIVND come from the germline V gene (reference sequence). This CDR3 has 17 amino acids. The CDR3 spells CASSIWGSRKSGNGYTF. CDR3 bases: TGTGCCAGTAGTATATGGGGTAGTCGGAAATCCGGGAATGGCTACACCTTC.

This chain joins TRBV27 and TRBJ1-2, with no clear D. V lost 4 bases, J lost 3 bases, and 24 bases lay in between. CDR1 is MNHEY and CDR2 is SMNVEV in the germline V gene (reference sequence). The CDR3 is 18 amino acids. CDR3 sequence reads: CASSSGVPPFRPYYGYTF. The CDR3, as DNA: TGTGCCAGCAGTTCAGGTGTTCCTCCCTTTCGCCCATACTATGGCTACACCTTC.

The chain links TRBV19 to TRBJ1-3, with 9 bases aligning to TRBD1. Trimming at V came to 11 bases and at J to 6 bases, leaving 11 bases not matched to a gene. The CDR3 is made up of 14 amino acids. CDR1 is LNHDA and CDR2 is SQIVND in the germline V gene (reference sequence). CDR3 sequence (DNA): TGTGCCGGTACCGCCCGGGACAGGGAAAACACCATATATTTT. It encodes CAGTARDRENTIYF.

The chain recombines TRBV9 with TRBJ1-4, with TRBD1 matching over 8 bases. CDR3 length equals 18 residues. The germline V gene has CDR1 SGDLS and CDR2 YYNGEE. The junction had 16 bases not matched to a gene; V was cut back by 2 bases and J by 7 bases. The CDR3 is CASSVGDSQGALGEKLFF. DNA for the CDR3: TGTGCCAGCAGCGTGGGGGATTCCCAGGGGGCGCTTGGTGAAAAACTGTTTTTT.

The rearrangement joins TRBV10-3 to TRBJ1-2, with unresolved D. The CDR3 is made up of 14 amino acids. Trimming took 3 bases from V and 8 from J, leaving 16 bases between them. CDR1 and CDR2 (germline): ENHRY, SYGVKD. CDR3 sequence: CAISDPRAGSGYTF. In nucleotides, the CDR3 is TGTGCCATCAGTGACCCCCGCGCAGGCAGCGGCTACACCTTC.

The V gene is TRBV30, the J gene TRBJ1-2; D gene uncertain. This CDR3 contains 12 residues. The germline CDR1 and CDR2 sequences are GTSNPN and SVGIG (reference sequence). The V end lost 8 bases, the J end lost 6 bases, and 16 bases lay between the germline ends. CDR3 DNA sequence: TGTGCCGTGGGTGGGGATACGGATGGCTACACCTTC. It specifies CAVGGDTDGYTF.

V and J are TRBV9 and TRBJ2-7; D unresolved. Germline CDR1 SGDLS, CDR2 YYNGEE. The CDR3 runs 15 residues. Trimming pared 0 bases from V and 0 bases from J, leaving 10 bases between. The CDR3 nucleotides are TGTGCCAGCAGCGTAGATGGTCGGAACTCCTACGAGCAGTACTTC. Protein: CASSVDGRNSYEQYF. Looking up the rest from reference TRBV9 and TRBJ2-7 gives the full variable domain: DSGVTQTPKHLITATGQRVTLRCSPRSGDLSVYWYQQSLDQGLQFLIQYYNGEERAKGNILERFSAQQFPDLHSELNLSSLELGDSALYFCASSVDGRNSYEQYFGPGTRLTVT.

The chain couples TRBV30 to TRBJ2-5, with TRBD2 matching 7 bases. CDR3 length: 11 residues. Germline V lookup: CDR1 GTSNPN, CDR2 SVGIG (reference sequence). J lost 4 bases, V lost 6 bases, and 2 bases had no gene match. The DNA for the CDR3 is TGTGCCTGCGGCGGGGGAGAGACCCAGTACTTC. Translating it yields CACGGGETQYF. The variable domain in full, completed from reference TRBV30 and TRBJ2-5, reads SQTIHQWPATLVQPVGSPLSLECTVEGTSNPNLYWYRQAAGRGLQLLFYSVGIGQISSEVPQNLSASRPQDRQFILSSKKLLLSDSGFYLCACGGGETQYFGPGTRLLVL.

This sequence joins TRBV11-2 and TRBJ1-3; no clear D. The germline gives CDR1 SGHAT, CDR2 FQNNGV. The CDR3 covers 11 residues. Trimming removed 4 bases from V and 5 bases from J, with 3 bases in between. The CDR3 loop is CASSSRNTIYF. In DNA, the CDR3 is TGTGCCAGCAGCTCGAGAAACACCATATATTTT.

The V call is TRBV28, the J call TRBJ2-1, with D perhaps matching TRBD1 or TRBD2 (5 bases each). V shed 4 bases and J shed 5 bases, with 12 bases lying between them. CDR3 length equals 14 residues. Per the germline V gene, CDR1 is MDHEN and CDR2 is SYDVKM. CDR3 residues: CASSWDPRNNEQFF. In DNA form, the CDR3 reads TGTGCCAGCAGTTGGGACCCCAGAAACAATGAGCAGTTCTTC.

V and J are TRBV9 and TRBJ2-7; 7 nucleotides align to TRBD2. After removal of 4 bases from V and 0 bases from J, the junction contained 10 bases not matched to a gene. Germline loops: CDR1 SGDLS, CDR2 YYNGEE. This CDR3 region has 16 residues. CDR3 residues: CASSSDPGLLSYEQYF. The CDR3 DNA sequence: TGTGCCAGCAGCTCCGATCCGGGACTACTCTCCTACGAGCAGTACTTC.

In this sample, this clone turned up a few times. V gene TRBV7-2 combines with J gene TRBJ1-6, with a tentative D call TRBD1 (6 bases). The V end was cut by 2 bases, the J end by 7 bases, with 15 bases between. The CDR3 sequence is 16 residues long. Germline CDR1 is SGHTA and CDR2 is FQGNSA. The CDR3 loop is CASSLSGGRENSPLHF. CDR3 bases: TGTGCCAGCAGCTTATCGGGGGGGCGGGAAAATTCACCCCTCCACTTT.

The rearrangement links TRBV5-1 to TRBJ2-7; D call uncertain. CDR3 size: 14 residues. Germline V gives CDR1 SGHRS, CDR2 YFSETQ. V gave up 1 base and J gave up 3 bases, with 11 bases separating them. Here the CDR3 DNA reads TGCGCCAGCAGCTTGAGTCTCCTAGTCTACGAGCAGTACTTC. Encoded protein: CASSLSLLVYEQYF.

The sample holds a few counts of this clone. The chain is built from TRBV6-6 and TRBJ1-3; D is unresolved. Germline V gives CDR1 MNHNY, CDR2 SVGAGI (reference sequence). The CDR3 sequence is 13 residues long. V lost 11 bases, J lost 0 bases, and 11 bases lay in between. Here the CDR3 reads CASTPSSGNTIYF. Written as DNA, the CDR3 is TGTGCCTCTACCCCCAGCTCTGGAAACACCATATATTTT.

This clone was counted once. This rearrangement joins TRBV13 to TRBJ2-1; D unresolved. Looked up from germline, CDR1 is PRHDT and CDR2 is FYEKMQ (reference sequence). The V end lost 5 bases, the J end lost 7 bases, and 21 bases lay between the germline ends. The CDR3 runs 16 residues. This CDR3 reads CASSPPPVNDKNEQFF. The CDR3 region has the DNA TGTGCCAGCAGCCCTCCGCCAGTAAATGATAAGAATGAGCAGTTCTTC.

J is TRBJ2-3 and V is TRBV28, with 7 bases that match TRBD2. With 4 bases clipped from V and 3 bases from J, the junction kept 7 bases outside the gene matches. Germline V gene data show CDR1 as MDHEN and CDR2 as SYDVKM. There are 15 residues in the CDR3. CDR3 bases: TGTGCCAGCAGTTCAAGGACTAGTGGAACAGATACGCAGTATTTT. Translation gives CASSSRTSGTDTQYF.